This TCR beta chain was sequenced in a study of control samples from healthy donors and cancer patients. TCRdb keeps only in-frame clones here, not all; method: immunoSEQ multiplex PCR. The repertoire holds around 84,000 clones, with 75% to 95% as singletons. This receptor was taken from a young man in good health. Sequencing was carried out using blood.

Here the CDR3 DNA reads TGTGCCAGCAGCAGACAGGGCTCAATCTCCCGAAACACCATATATTTT. Encoded protein: CASSRQGSISRNTIYF. The chain joins TRBV2 to TRBJ1-3, with 7 bases fitting TRBD1. The length of the CDR3 is 16 residues. The V gene end was trimmed by 6 bases and the J gene end by 5 bases; junction bases not matched to a gene: 13. The germline gives CDR1 SNHLY, CDR2 FYNNEI.